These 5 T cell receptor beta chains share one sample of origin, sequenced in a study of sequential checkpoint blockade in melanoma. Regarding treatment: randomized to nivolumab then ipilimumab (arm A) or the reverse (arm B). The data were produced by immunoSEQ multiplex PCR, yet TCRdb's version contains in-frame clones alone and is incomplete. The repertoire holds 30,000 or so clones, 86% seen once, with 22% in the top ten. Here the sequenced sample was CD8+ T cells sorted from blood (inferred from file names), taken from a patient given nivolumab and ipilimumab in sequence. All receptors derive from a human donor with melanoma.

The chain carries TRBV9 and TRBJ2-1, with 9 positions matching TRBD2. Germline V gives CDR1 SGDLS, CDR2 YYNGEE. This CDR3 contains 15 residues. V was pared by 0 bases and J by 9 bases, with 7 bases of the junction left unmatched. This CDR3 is CASSVVAGGSFEQFF. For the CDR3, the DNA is TGTGCCAGCAGCGTAGTGGCGGGGGGGTCGTTTGAGCAGTTCTTC. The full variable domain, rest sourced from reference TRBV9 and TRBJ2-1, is DSGVTQTPKHLITATGQRVTLRCSPRSGDLSVYWYQQSLDQGLQFLIQYYNGEERAKGNILERFSAQQFPDLHSELNLSSLELGDSALYFCASSVVAGGSFEQFFGPGTRLTVL.

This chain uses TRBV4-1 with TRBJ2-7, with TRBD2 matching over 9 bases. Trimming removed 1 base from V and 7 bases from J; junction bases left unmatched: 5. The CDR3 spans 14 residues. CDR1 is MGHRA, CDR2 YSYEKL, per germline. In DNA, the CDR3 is TGCGCCAGCAGCCAAGGCGGGGGGGAACGGGAGCAGTACTTC. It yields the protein CASSQGGGEREQYF.

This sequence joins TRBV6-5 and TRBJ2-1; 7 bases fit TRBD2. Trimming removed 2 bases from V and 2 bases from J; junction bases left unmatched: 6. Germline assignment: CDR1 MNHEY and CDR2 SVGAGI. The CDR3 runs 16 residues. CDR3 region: CASSYHSGPPYNEQFF. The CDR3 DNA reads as TGTGCCAGCAGTTACCATAGCGGGCCTCCCTACAATGAGCAGTTCTTC.

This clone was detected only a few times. CDR3: CASSEGQAYEQYF. In nucleotides, the CDR3 is TGTGCCAGCAGCGAAGGACAGGCCTACGAGCAGTACTTC. This chain links TRBV11-3 with TRBJ2-7; 7 bases align to TRBD1. J was trimmed by 2 bases and V by 5 bases; bases with no gene match: 3. The CDR3 length is 13 residues. Germline CDR1 is SGHNT and CDR2 is YENEEA.

CDR3 sequence reads: CASSFGPLEQYF. In DNA, the CDR3 is TGTGCCAGCAGTTTCGGTCCCCTCGAGCAGTACTTC. The V gene is TRBV6-5, the J gene TRBJ2-7; D unclear. Per germline, CDR1 MNHEY and CDR2 SVGAGI. The V end was cut by 4 bases, the J end by 6 bases, with 10 bases between. This CDR3 spans 12 amino acids.